The 2 T cell receptor beta chains listed next were all sequenced from one sample in a study of T cell responses to AZD1222 COVID-19 vaccine. Some clones are missing from TCRdb's copy, which holds only in-frame ones; the method was immunoSEQ multiplex PCR. Among tens of thousands of clones listed, roughly nine tenths were seen once. The source material was peripheral blood, sampled 28 days after the second AZD1222 dose. The receptor set was obtained from an adult who received the AZD1222 COVID-19 vaccine.

The chain couples TRBV12-3 or TRBV12-4 to TRBJ1-2; a weak D match, TRBD1 (5 bases). The CDR3 loop spans 13 amino acids. The ends were cut back, 6 bases at V and 3 bases at J, with 11 bases in the middle. The CDR3 DNA is TGTGCCAGCAGCGGGACCTCCTACTATGGCTACACCTTC. It codes for CASSGTSYYGYTF.

The chain recombines TRBV4-3 with TRBJ1-6, with TRBD1 matching 8 bases. Germline V CDR1 and CDR2: LGHNA, YSLEER. The CDR3 spans 16 residues. V dropped 0 bases and J dropped 6; count of bases not matched to a gene: 4. In nucleotides, the CDR3 is TGCGCCAGCAGCCAAGAGTCGGACAGGGTTAATTCACCCCTCCACTTT. Its translation is CASSQESDRVNSPLHF.